This entry features one TCR beta chain sequence. The antigen is undetermined. This sample was included in a study of T cells in localized non-small cell lung cancer. General observations from the study: Sequencing was limited to one tumor region, leaving the possibility of heterogeneity open. In adjacent lung appeared a median approximately 57 of the top 100 tumor clones.

The data were produced by immunoSEQ multiplex PCR, yet TCRdb's version contains in-frame clones alone and is incomplete. Of 70,000 to 95,000 clones in the sample, about nine tenths were seen once. Trimming pared 7 bases from V and 0 bases from J, leaving 16 bases between. Germline assignment: CDR1 MNHEY and CDR2 SVGAGI. This CDR3 region has 16 residues. The chain joins TRBV6-5 to TRBJ1-5, with a tentative D call TRBD1 (5 bases). The sample in question was PBMCs, obtained before any cancer treatment. This TCR was recovered from a woman aged 40-70 years with stage II squamous cell lung carcinoma. CDR3 loop: CASTYPGTDSNQPQHF. CDR3 sequence (DNA): TGTGCCAGCACTTATCCCGGGACGGATAGCAATCAGCCCCAGCATTTT.